This T cell receptor (beta chain) was retrieved from a study of T cell changes during pregnancy in multiple sclerosis. Germline V gene data show CDR1 as ENHRY and CDR2 as SYGVKD. V gave up 6 bases and J gave up 5 bases; unmatched junction bases: 11. CDR3 length equals 16 residues. Generated by immunoSEQ multiplex PCR, the TCRdb table keeps only in-frame clones and is missing some. The sample carries approximately 50,000 clones, 92% recorded once. The sequencing here drew on CD4+ T cells from peripheral blood mononuclear cells, taken after pregnancy. The receptor was derived from a female donor with multiple sclerosis, enrolled in a pregnancy study. The chain employs TRBV10-3 and TRBJ2-3, with 10 nucleotides matching TRBD2. The DNA for the CDR3 is TGTGCCATCAGACCTAGCGGGAGTAATGGTGTAGATACGCAGTATTTT. This encodes CAIRPSGSNGVDTQYF.